The T cell receptor beta chain described here comes from a study of blood T cell repertoires in COVID-19. Background on the study: Samples of COVID-19 (acute and convalescent) were obtained from the United States, Italy and Spain. T cells, B-cell-depleted T cells, or PBMCs supplied cDNA or gDNA.

Per the original methods: Estimated nucleated cell counts came from reference gene primer amplification. The repertoire was sequenced with immunoSEQ multiplex PCR; TCRdb's copy has only in-frame clones and lacks some. V, J and clone size are taken as reported in that table, and D and trimming were inferred from the DNA itself. The sample includes roughly 60,000 clones, about 85% of them seen just once. With 5 bases clipped from V and 1 base from J, the junction kept 2 bases outside the gene matches. Germline lookup yields CDR1 LNHNV and CDR2 YYDKDF (reference sequence). This CDR3 contains 14 residues.

Sequencing was done on a sample of peripheral blood. The chain joins TRBV15 to TRBJ2-3; 8 nucleotides agree with TRBD1. This clonotype was sampled from a human donor with acute or convalescent COVID-19. The donor label of this sample is uncertain. The CDR3 region has the DNA TGTGCCACCAGCTTGGGACAGGGCACAGATACGCAGTATTTT. Translation: CATSLGQGTDTQYF. The full variable domain, rest sourced from reference TRBV15 and TRBJ2-3, is DAMVIQNPRYQVTQFGKPVTLSCSQTLNHNVMYWYQQKSSQAPKLLFHYYDKDFNNEADTPDNFQSRRPNTSFCFLDIRSPGLGDTAMYLCATSLGQGTDTQYFGPGTRLTVL.